One and the same sample provided the 19 T cell receptor beta chains below, sequenced in a study of Graves' ophthalmopathy and Graves' hyperthyroidism. Amplification of the TCR beta CDR3 regions used RNA transcripts (as template). Amplification began with first-round RT-PCR using HTBI primers, then second-round multiplex PCR was performed. TCRdb re-called the multiplex PCR reads with MiXCR, one entry per CDR3 protein. The repertoire consists of 680,000 or so distinct CDR3 sequences, with about 20% occurring once and the leading ten covering around 7%. Specimen: peripheral blood. The receptors stem from a woman younger than 30 with stable Graves' hyperthyroidism. Some clones in this sample may be carry-over from other donors' samples.

The rearrangement uses TRBV11-1 and TRBJ2-2; 7 bases map to TRBD2. The CDR3 loop spans 19 amino acids. Germline values: CDR1 SGHAT, CDR2 FQDESV (reference sequence). V gave up 4 bases and J gave up 3 bases; unmatched junction bases: 17. The CDR3 spells CASSSWMFLAGDDTGELFF. CDR3 sequence (DNA): TGTGCCAGCAGCTCCTGGATGTTTCTTGCGGGAGACGACACCGGGGAGCTGTTTTTT.

The rearrangement links TRBV20-1 to TRBJ1-5; TRBD1 is a possible D gene (5 bases). Trimming took 7 bases from V and 1 from J, leaving 8 bases between them. The germline gives CDR1 DFQATT, CDR2 SNEGSKA (reference sequence). The CDR3 extends over 12 amino acids. DNA for the CDR3: TGCAGTGGAAAGGGGAGCAATCAGCCCCAGCATTTT. This encodes CSGKGSNQPQHF.

The sample holds many counts of this clonotype. The chain is built from TRBV20-1 and TRBJ2-7; the D gene is possibly TRBD2 (5 bases). This CDR3 is built from 16 residues. V lost 2 bases, J lost 0 bases, and 17 bases lay in between. CDR1 and CDR2 (germline): DFQATT, SNEGSKA (reference sequence). The DNA of the CDR3 is TGCAGTGCTAGAATGGACGTTCGGACTCCCTCCTACGAGCAGTACTTC. This translates into CSARMDVRTPSYEQYF.

Ten or more counts support this clonotype. The rearrangement links TRBV30 to TRBJ1-2; perhaps TRBD1 as D (6 bases). Germline lookup yields CDR1 GTSNPN and CDR2 SVGIG (reference sequence). The CDR3 runs 13 residues. Between the trimmed V and J ends, which lost 1 base and 8 bases, there was a span of 14 bases. CDR3 protein: CAWSATGLLGYTF. CDR3 in DNA: TGTGCCTGGAGTGCGACAGGTCTATTGGGCTACACCTTC. Together with reference TRBV30 and TRBJ1-2, the CDR3 gives the full variable domain: SQTIHQWPATLVQPVGSPLSLECTVEGTSNPNLYWYRQAAGRGLQLLFYSVGIGQISSEVPQNLSASRPQDRQFILSSKKLLLSDSGFYLCAWSATGLLGYTFGSGTRLTVV.

A note on this clonotype: A much bigger clone sits one base away, suggesting this may be a read error. CDR3 sequence (DNA): TGTGCCAGCATCGACAGGGATCGTGAGACCCGGTACTTC. It specifies CASIDRDRETRYF. The gene calls are TRBV28 and TRBJ2-5; 7 bases are a match to TRBD1. Germline-derived CDR1 and CDR2 are MDHEN and SYDVKM. This CDR3 spans 13 amino acids.

This clonotype was seen ten or more times. This sequence joins TRBV4-1 and TRBJ1-1, with TRBD1 matching 10 bases. The CDR3 extends over 16 amino acids. Trimming removed 1 base from V and 6 bases from J; junction bases left unmatched: 8. CDR1 MGHRA and CDR2 YSYEKL come from the germline V gene. CDR3 in DNA: TGCGCCAGCAGCCAAGGCCGACAGGGGGCGCAGTCTGAAGCTTTCTTT. The encoded protein is CASSQGRQGAQSEAFF.

J is TRBJ2-7 and V is TRBV10-1, with 11 bases fitting TRBD2. J gave up 4 bases and V 5 bases, and 7 bases lay outside the gene matches. In germline, CDR1 is WNHNN, CDR2 SYGVQD (reference sequence). This CDR3 comprises 15 residues. The CDR3 DNA reads as TGCGCCAGCAGTCCAGGGACTAGCGGAGAATACGAGCAGTACTTC. Translating gives CASSPGTSGEYEQYF.

This clonotype showed up many times. The chain is built from TRBV11-2 and TRBJ2-5; D is perhaps TRBD1 or TRBD2 (5 bases each). The CDR3 covers 11 residues. From germline, CDR1 is SGHAT and CDR2 FQNNGV. Trimming shortened V by 6 bases and J by 7 bases, and 9 bases separated the two germline ends. CDR3 sequence (DNA): TGTGCCAGCAGGGGGCGGGCGACCCAGTACTTC. It specifies CASRGRATQYF.

The table lists this clonotype with many counts. The chain employs TRBV2 and TRBJ1-2, with D possibly matching TRBD1 (5 bases). Between the trimmed V and J ends, which lost 2 bases and 6 bases, there was a span of 7 bases. The germline gives CDR1 SNHLY, CDR2 FYNNEI. This CDR3 spans 12 amino acids. This CDR3 is CASSEQGNGYTF. The CDR3 DNA follows: TGTGCCAGCAGTGAACAGGGCAATGGCTACACCTTC. Looking up the rest from reference TRBV2 and TRBJ1-2 gives the full variable domain: EPEVTQTPSHQVTQMGQEVILRCVPISNHLYFYWYRQILGQKVEFLVSFYNNEISEKSEIFDDQFSVERPDGSNFTLKIRSTKLEDSAMYFCASSEQGNGYTFGSGTRLTVV.

This clonotype was detected ten times or more. The chain is built from TRBV7-9 and TRBJ2-5; D gene unclear. Per germline, CDR1 SEHNR and CDR2 FQNEAQ (reference sequence). There are 14 residues in the CDR3. The V end lost 1 base, the J end lost 1 base, and 7 bases lay between the germline ends. CDR3 sequence reads: CASSLVGPQETQYF. The DNA of the CDR3 is TGTGCCAGCAGCTTAGTGGGCCCCCAAGAGACCCAGTACTTC.

This clonotype has at least ten counts. The rearrangement joins TRBV29-1 to TRBJ1-3; D ambiguous. CDR1 and CDR2 from the germline V gene are SQVTM and ANQGSEA. CDR3 length: 12 amino acids. V was pared by 2 bases and J by 1 base, with 3 bases between. The CDR3 reads CSVETSGNTIYF. CDR3 coding DNA: TGCAGCGTTGAAACATCTGGAAACACCATATATTTT.

Regarding this clonotype: A much larger clone lies a single base off, so this may be a read error. The chain combines TRBV6-1 with TRBJ2-5; D is possibly TRBD2 (6 bases). From germline, CDR1 is MNHNS and CDR2 SASEGT. The CDR3 extends over 14 amino acids. The CDR3 DNA sequence: TGTGCCAGCAGTGAGGGGACTCTTAAAGAGACCAAGTACTTC. It codes for CASSEGTLKETKYF.

This clonotype has a handful of counts. The rearrangement links TRBV5-1 to TRBJ1-1; a possible D gene is TRBD1 (6 bases). Germline CDR1 SGHRS, CDR2 YFSETQ. CDR3 length: 16 amino acids. V lost 8 bases and J 1 base, leaving 21 bases between the germline ends. The DNA for the CDR3 is TGCGCCAGTAGCCCATCCGGGGGGCAGTGGAACACTGAAGCTTTCTTT. This codes for CASSPSGGQWNTEAFF.

This clonotype appeared many times. The V call is TRBV6-2 or TRBV6-3, the J call TRBJ2-2, with D perhaps TRBD1 or TRBD2 (5 bases each). The germline V gene has CDR1 MNHEY and CDR2 SVGEGT. CDR3 length equals 14 residues. The germline V and J ends were trimmed by 6 bases and 2 bases, with 10 bases remaining between them. The CDR3 coding sequence is TGTGCCAGCAGACCGGGACGTAACACCGGGGAGCTGTTTTTT. Its translation is CASRPGRNTGELFF.

The V call is TRBV12-3 or TRBV12-4, the J call TRBJ2-7; D may be TRBD1 (5 bases). The CDR3 is 14 amino acids. Between the trimmed V and J ends, which lost 1 base and 6 bases, there was a span of 13 bases. CDR3 loop: CASSLVSTGSEQYF. The CDR3, as DNA: TGTGCCAGCAGTTTAGTTAGTACAGGCTCCGAGCAGTACTTC.

The rearrangement uses TRBV12-3 or TRBV12-4 and TRBJ2-5; TRBD2 agrees at 13 bases. This CDR3 has 19 amino acids. The ends lost 5 bases at V and 5 bases at J; junction bases unmatched: 17. CDR3 region: CASSGPLGLAGVFVETQYF. The CDR3 coding sequence is TGTGCCAGCAGTGGCCCCCTAGGACTAGCGGGAGTGTTCGTCGAGACCCAGTACTTC.

V is TRBV6-1 and J is TRBJ1-5; 8 nucleotides line up with TRBD1. The CDR3 loop spans 16 amino acids. Germline CDR1 is MNHNS and CDR2 is SASEGT. V trimming: 6 bases; J trimming: 2 bases; junction bases outside the gene matches: 9. The CDR3 here is CASSPRQGIRNQPQHF. The CDR3 nucleotides are TGTGCCAGCAGCCCCCGACAGGGGATCCGCAATCAGCCCCAGCATTTT.

This clonotype occurred a few times. The chain links TRBV7-4 to TRBJ2-4; D is possibly TRBD1 (5 bases). CDR3 length: 15 amino acids. CDR1 is SGHVT, CDR2 SQSDAQ, per germline. Trimming removed 3 bases at V and 0 bases at J, with 9 bases between. DNA for the CDR3: TGTGCCAGCAGCTTGGGGCGGCAAGCCAAAAACATTCAGTACTTC. Amino acid sequence: CASSLGRQAKNIQYF.

This clonotype has ten or more counts. J is TRBJ1-5 and V is TRBV2, with a tentative D call TRBD1 (5 bases). In germline, CDR1 is SNHLY, CDR2 FYNNEI. The length of the CDR3 is 14 residues. V dropped 3 bases and J dropped 2 bases, with 8 bases sitting between them. DNA of the CDR3: TGTGCCAGCAGTGAGGGGGTGGGCAATCAGCCCCAGCATTTT. Translated, it gives CASSEGVGNQPQHF.